A single sample is the source of the 16 T cell receptor beta chains below, sequenced in a study of identical twins. One entry per CDR3 protein results from TCRdb running MiXCR on the 5' RACE reads. The data contain hundreds of thousands of distinct CDR3 sequences, roughly 18% of them singletons. These data were also filed under a second study, of T cells expressing NK-cell markers.

Sequencing was done on a sample of PBMCs. The receptor set was obtained from a woman aged 18-29 years in good health.

This rearrangement joins TRBV6-5 to TRBJ2-3, with D possibly matching TRBD2 (6 bases). This CDR3 has 11 residues. Looked up from germline, CDR1 is MNHEY and CDR2 is SVGAGI. Trimming left V 7 bases short and J 6 bases short, with 8 bases between. The CDR3 protein is CASNRGDTQYF. CDR3 DNA sequence: TGTGCCAGCAACCGGGGGGATACGCAGTATTTT.

This chain links TRBV5-6 with TRBJ2-1; perhaps TRBD1 as D (5 bases). Germline CDR1 reads SGHDT; CDR2 reads YYEEEE. V lost 4 bases and J 2 bases, leaving 16 bases between the germline ends. This CDR3 spans 16 amino acids. The CDR3 nucleotides read TGTGCCAGCAGCACCGACTGGGGCCATACCTACAATGAGCAGTTCTTC. Residues: CASSTDWGHTYNEQFF.

The chain couples TRBV20-1 to TRBJ2-7, with a possible D match to TRBD2 (5 bases). This CDR3 region has 14 residues. Germline-derived CDR1 and CDR2 are DFQATT and SNEGSKA (reference sequence). Trimming shortened V by 3 bases and J by 2 bases, and 14 bases separated the two germline ends. CDR3 sequence (DNA): TGCAGTGCTAGGGGAACTAGTTTAACCTACGAGCAGTACTTC. It specifies CSARGTSLTYEQYF.

This chain links TRBV6-5 with TRBJ1-1, with D perhaps TRBD1 (5 bases). The CDR3 covers 13 residues. Germline lookup yields CDR1 MNHEY and CDR2 SVGAGI. V shed 2 bases and J shed 6 bases, with 10 bases lying between them. Here the CDR3 DNA reads TGTGCCAGCAGTTACAGCCGGGGCCCTGAAGCTTTCTTT. Encoded protein: CASSYSRGPEAFF.

The genes are TRBV4-3 and TRBJ2-1; 8 nucleotides line up with TRBD1. V lost 2 bases, J lost 8 bases, and 8 bases stayed unmatched. The germline V gene encodes CDR1 LGHNA and CDR2 YSLEER. The CDR3 has 15 amino acids. CDR3 sequence: CASSQRQGIRDEQFF. The CDR3 nucleotides read TGCGCCAGCAGCCAAAGACAGGGGATACGAGATGAGCAGTTCTTC.

The chain employs TRBV6-1 and TRBJ1-2; unclear D gene. Trimming removed 6 bases at V and 3 bases at J, with 17 bases between. CDR1 is MNHNS and CDR2 is SASEGT in the germline V gene. The CDR3 is 15 residues long. The CDR3 reads CASRLRYLTYYGYTF. DNA for the CDR3: TGTGCCAGCAGGTTGCGTTATCTAACCTACTATGGCTACACCTTC.

V is TRBV20-1 and J is TRBJ1-4; D is possibly TRBD1 (5 bases). The length of the CDR3 is 13 residues. Trimming took 7 bases from V and 1 from J, leaving 10 bases between them. Germline V lookup: CDR1 DFQATT, CDR2 SNEGSKA (reference sequence). The CDR3 DNA reads TGCAGTGGCGGGGGGAGAACTAATGAAAAACTGTTTTTT. Its translation: CSGGGRTNEKLFF.

The rearrangement uses TRBV7-9 and TRBJ2-7; D might be TRBD2 (7 bases). CDR1 is SEHNR, CDR2 FQNEAQ, per germline (reference sequence). Trimming cost V 6 bases and J 2 bases, with 17 bases left between them. CDR3 length equals 15 residues. In nucleotides, the CDR3 is TGTGCCAGCAGTTCCCGGGGGGCCCATACCTACGAGCAGTACTTC. It specifies CASSSRGAHTYEQYF.

This clonotype was counted at least ten times. The chain links TRBV9 to TRBJ2-1; D possibly corresponds to TRBD2 (7 bases). Trimming shortened V by 0 bases and J by 9 bases, and 16 bases separated the two germline ends. Germline V CDR1 and CDR2: SGDLS, YYNGEE. The CDR3 has 15 amino acids. The CDR3 bases are TGTGCCAGCAGCGTAGGAGGGAGGGGGTCCGGTGAGCAGTTCTTC. This encodes CASSVGGRGSGEQFF.

This clonotype was recorded at least ten times. The chain carries TRBV7-2 and TRBJ2-2; the match to TRBD2 covers 11 bases. This CDR3 has 18 amino acids. CDR1 and CDR2 from the germline V gene are SGHTA and FQGNSA. Trimming removed 5 bases from V and 5 bases from J; junction bases left unmatched: 13. The CDR3 DNA reads TGTGCCAGCAGCCTAGGGCGGGCTAGCGGGAGGCGAACCGGGGAGCTGTTTTTT. Its translation is CASSLGRASGRRTGELFF.

The table lists this clonotype with a few counts. V is TRBV9 and J is TRBJ2-7; possibly TRBD1 or TRBD2 for D (6 bases each). The CDR3 consists of 14 residues. The ends were cut back, 2 bases at V and 3 bases at J, with 12 bases in the middle. Germline CDR1 and CDR2: SGDLS and YYNGEE. CDR3 residues: CASSVAGQLYEQYF. The CDR3 DNA sequence: TGTGCCAGCAGCGTCGCGGGACAACTCTACGAGCAGTACTTC. Together with reference TRBV9 and TRBJ2-7, the CDR3 gives the full variable domain: DSGVTQTPKHLITATGQRVTLRCSPRSGDLSVYWYQQSLDQGLQFLIQYYNGEERAKGNILERFSAQQFPDLHSELNLSSLELGDSALYFCASSVAGQLYEQYFGPGTRLTVT.

This clonotype was detected a few times. The genes are TRBV20-1 and TRBJ2-3; TRBD1 is a possible D gene (5 bases). The CDR3 runs to 15 residues. The germline V and J ends were trimmed by 0 bases and 4 bases, with 14 bases remaining between them. Germline assignment: CDR1 DFQATT and CDR2 SNEGSKA (reference sequence). CDR3 nucleotide sequence: TGCAGTGCTAGAGAAATCCGGTCCAGGGCAGATACGCAGTATTTT. This translates into CSAREIRSRADTQYF.

V and J are TRBV20-1 and TRBJ2-4; weak D call: TRBD2 (6 bases). The CDR3 length is 15 residues. Germline V gene data show CDR1 as DFQATT and CDR2 as SNEGSKA (reference sequence). The V gene lost 5 bases and the J gene lost 0 bases, with 14 bases spanning the gap. The chain's CDR3 is CSAVIGLLAKNIQYF. DNA of the CDR3: TGCAGTGCTGTGATAGGACTATTAGCCAAAAACATTCAGTACTTC.

The V gene is TRBV6-5, the J gene TRBJ1-2; no clear D. V was clipped by 0 bases and J by 6 bases, with 8 bases between them. CDR1 and CDR2 from the germline V gene are MNHEY and SVGAGI. The CDR3 extends over 13 amino acids. The CDR3: CASSYSGNHGYTF. For the CDR3, the DNA is TGTGCCAGCAGTTACTCGGGCAATCATGGCTACACCTTC.

The V and J genes are TRBV9 and TRBJ1-1; D is perhaps TRBD1 (6 bases). Trimming pared 5 bases from V and 3 bases from J, leaving 14 bases between. CDR1 is SGDLS and CDR2 is YYNGEE in the germline V gene. CDR3 length equals 14 residues. In DNA, the CDR3 is TGTGCCAGCAGTTTTGCAGGGGCGGACACTGAAGCTTTCTTT. It yields the protein CASSFAGADTEAFF.

In this sample, this clonotype turned up a few times. This sequence joins TRBV5-1 and TRBJ2-1; weak D call: TRBD2 (6 bases). V lost 2 bases to trimming and J lost 0 bases, with 9 bases between them. Looked up from germline, CDR1 is SGHRS and CDR2 is YFSETQ. CDR3 length: 15 amino acids. The CDR3 spells CASSFAGSSYNEQFF. The CDR3, as DNA: TGCGCCAGCAGCTTTGCGGGAAGCTCCTACAATGAGCAGTTCTTC.